This T cell receptor (beta chain) was obtained from a study of T cells in Graves' hyperthyroidism and ophthalmopathy. This CDR3 region has 10 residues. The germline V gene has CDR1 SNHLY and CDR2 FYNNEI. Amplification of TCR beta CDR3 regions was performed using RNA transcripts as template. HTBI primers drove first-round RT-PCR of the TCR CDR3. TCRdb called the multiplex PCR reads again in MiXCR, with one record for every CDR3 protein. The sample has about 270,000 distinct CDR3 sequences, around 22% seen once. Concerning this clonotype: At one of its ends the junction is not consistent with the germline gene, which may arise from a read error.

Each ophthalmopathy patient scored at least 3 on the Clinical Activity Score and at least 4 on NOSPECS grade, with duration under 3 months. The study excluded patients with uncontrolled infection, other autoimmune disease, pregnancy or lactation. V usage is TRBV2 and J usage is TRBJ2-2, with D possibly matching TRBD1 (6 bases). Input material: blood. This clonotype was obtained from a man aged 30 to 45 with Graves' ophthalmopathy. CDR3 amino acids: CASRAPRDIF. CDR3 nucleotides: TGTGCCAGCAGAGCACCCCGGGACATTTTT. Using reference TRBV2 and TRBJ2-2 for the parts outside the CDR3, the full variable domain is EPEVTQTPSHQVTQMGQEVILRCVPISNHLYFYWYRQILGQKVEFLVSFYNNEISEKSEIFDDQFSVERPDGSNFTLKIRSTKLEDSAMYFCASRAPRDIFGEGSRLTVL.